The 20 T cell receptor beta chains in this list originate from one sample, sequenced in a study of blood T cells in healthy people across ages. The second PCR ran about 6 to 12 cycles with a sample-barcoded 5' primer and J-beta primers. From the 5' RACE reads, TCRdb called clonotypes with MiXCR, one entry per CDR3 protein. The sample contains some 900,000 distinct CDR3 sequences, less than 35% of which appear only once. Sequenced: blood. The receptors stem from a woman over 75 in good health.

This clonotype has ten or more counts. The chain couples TRBV20-1 to TRBJ2-1; 11 nucleotides agree with TRBD2. With V trimmed by 0 bases and J by 3 bases, 4 bases remained unmatched. Germline V gene data show CDR1 as DFQATT and CDR2 as SNEGSKA (reference sequence). CDR3 length equals 16 residues. The CDR3 loop is CSARDPLAGGYNEQFF. DNA of the CDR3: TGCAGTGCTAGAGATCCCCTAGCGGGGGGCTACAATGAGCAGTTCTTC.

The V gene is TRBV7-2, the J gene TRBJ2-7, with TRBD1 identical over 8 bases. There are 16 residues in the CDR3. The germline V gene has CDR1 SGHTA and CDR2 FQGNSA. Losses at the gene ends were 5 bases for V and 8 bases for J; bases not matched to a gene: 17. The CDR3 DNA follows: TGTGCCAGCAGCCCTGGAGACCACAGGGGGAGAGTGCAGCAGTACTTC. Its translation is CASSPGDHRGRVQQYF.

This clonotype was seen a handful of times. The genes are TRBV6-2 or TRBV6-3 and TRBJ1-1; no reliable D call. Germline-derived CDR1 and CDR2 are MNHEY and SVGEGT. The ends were cut back, 0 bases at V and 2 bases at J, with 22 bases in the middle. This CDR3 region has 19 residues. The CDR3 DNA is TGTGCCAGCAGTTACTCCAAGACGGGCCGACGGTGGGTAAACACTGAAGCTTTCTTT. Its protein product is CASSYSKTGRRWVNTEAFF.

This clonotype was detected ten times or more. This rearrangement joins TRBV20-1 to TRBJ2-3; no clear D gene. This CDR3 region has 15 residues. V was clipped by 0 bases and J by 2 bases, with 12 bases between them. Germline V gene lookup returns CDR1 DFQATT and CDR2 SNEGSKA (reference sequence). DNA of the CDR3: TGCAGTGCTAGAGATAGCTCCCTGCCCACAGATACGCAGTATTTT. Its protein product is CSARDSSLPTDTQYF.

In its sample, this clonotype was seen many times. The V gene is TRBV20-1, the J gene TRBJ2-5; TRBD1 matches 12 bases. The CDR3 sequence is 15 residues long. Losses at the gene ends were 5 bases for V and 5 bases for J; bases not matched to a gene: 9. Germline V gene data show CDR1 as DFQATT and CDR2 as SNEGSKA (reference sequence). The CDR3 reads CSAALGTGGWETQYF. The CDR3 DNA follows: TGCAGTGCTGCCCTCGGGACAGGGGGCTGGGAGACCCAGTACTTC.

This clonotype has a count of ten or more. The chain employs TRBV28 and TRBJ2-5, with 8 bases identical to TRBD1. Unmatched junction bases numbered 8, after V lost 4 bases and J lost 4 bases. The CDR3 extends over 15 amino acids. The V gene's germline CDR1 is MDHEN and CDR2 SYDVKM. As DNA, the CDR3 is TGTGCCAGCAGTTCCTGGACAGGGAGGAGAGAGACCCAGTACTTC. It encodes CASSSWTGRRETQYF.

This chain links TRBV29-1 with TRBJ2-3, with 9 bases lining up with TRBD1. The CDR3 contains 15 residues. Germline V lookup: CDR1 SQVTM, CDR2 ANQGSEA. V trimming: 3 bases; J trimming: 3 bases; junction bases outside the gene matches: 7. The CDR3 coding sequence is TGCAGCGTTGACCCCGGACAGGGGACAACAGATACGCAGTATTTT. It translates to CSVDPGQGTTDTQYF.

This clonotype has ten or more counts. The genes are TRBV5-5 and TRBJ2-5; D gene uncertain. CDR1 is SGHKS and CDR2 is YYEKEE in the germline V gene (reference sequence). This CDR3 is 14 amino acids long. V lost 3 bases and J 1 base, leaving 10 bases between the germline ends. For the CDR3, the DNA is TGTGCCAGCAGCTCAAGGGTCTCCCAAGAGACCCAGTACTTC. Its translation is CASSSRVSQETQYF.

The rearrangement links TRBV6-1 to TRBJ2-3; D is ambiguous. In germline, CDR1 is MNHNS, CDR2 SASEGT. This CDR3 comprises 15 residues. The V end was cut by 3 bases, the J end by 0 bases, with 10 bases between. CDR3 coding DNA: TGTGCCAGCAGTGAGTTGCGGTCCAGCACAGATACGCAGTATTTT. Translation gives CASSELRSSTDTQYF.

With respect to this clonotype: As the CDR3 is not closed by the conserved phenylalanine or tryptophan, this likely results from a read error. CDR3 sequence (DNA): TGTGCCACCAGTGATCACGGGACCGGCTACACCGGGGAGCTGTTTGTT. Translated: CATSDHGTGYTGELFV. The chain is built from TRBV24-1 and TRBJ2-2; possibly TRBD1 or TRBD2 for D (5 bases each). This CDR3 comprises 16 residues. The germline CDR1 and CDR2 sequences are KGHDR and SFDVKD. Trimming took off 3 bases at V and 3 bases at J, with 13 bases between the two ends.

This clonotype was recorded many times. The rearrangement joins TRBV12-3 or TRBV12-4 to TRBJ2-4; TRBD1 or TRBD2 may be the D gene (5 bases each). The CDR3 covers 15 residues. The V end lost 1 base, the J end lost 5 bases, and 12 bases lay between the germline ends. The CDR3 nucleotides read TGTGCCAGCAGTTTAGGGCGGCAGGGAGAAAACATTCAGTACTTC. Amino acids: CASSLGRQGENIQYF.

This clonotype showed up many times. The chain has TRBV2 and TRBJ2-1; D is unclear. Germline CDR1 reads SNHLY; CDR2 reads FYNNEI. The ends were cut back, 7 bases at V and 3 bases at J, with 13 bases in the middle. The CDR3 sequence is 14 residues long. The CDR3 here is CASIPEQLYNEQFF. The CDR3 region has the DNA TGTGCCAGCATTCCGGAACAGCTCTACAATGAGCAGTTCTTC.

This clonotype was seen a few times. This chain links TRBV5-1 with TRBJ2-3, with a possible D match to TRBD1 (6 bases). V lost 2 bases, J lost 5 bases, and 18 bases lay in between. The CDR3 spans 16 residues. The germline CDR1 and CDR2 sequences are SGHRS and YFSETQ. DNA of the CDR3: TGCGCCAGCAGCTTCGAGGACGCAGGGGCGGGAGATACGCAGTATTTT. This sequence encodes CASSFEDAGAGDTQYF. Full variable domain (outside the CDR3, taken from reference TRBV5-1 and TRBJ2-3): KAGVTQTPRYLIKTRGQQVTLSCSPISGHRSVSWYQQTPGQGLQFLFEYFSETQRNKGNFPGRFSGRQFSNSRSEMNVSTLELGDSALYLCASSFEDAGAGDTQYFGPGTRLTVL.

This clonotype has at least ten counts. This chain uses TRBV27 with TRBJ2-3, with no clear D. The CDR3 extends over 14 amino acids. The ends were cut back, 6 bases at V and 2 bases at J, with 12 bases in the middle. Germline loops: CDR1 MNHEY, CDR2 SMNVEV (reference sequence). This CDR3 reads CASRARTDTDTQYF. The DNA for the CDR3 is TGTGCCAGCAGGGCACGGACGGACACAGATACGCAGTATTTT.

As concerns this clonotype: Given a much more abundant clone one base away, this may be a read error. The V gene is TRBV6-5, the J gene TRBJ2-1, with 10 bases that match TRBD2. The CDR3 loop spans 15 amino acids. CDR1 is MNHEY and CDR2 is SVGAGI in the germline V gene. The CDR3, as DNA: TGTGCCAGCCGTCGTACTAGCGGGGCTTACAATGAGCAGGTCTTC. This gives the protein CASRRTSGAYNEQVF.

This clonotype was counted only a few times. With a much larger clone just one base away, this may be a read error. This chain links TRBV7-9 with TRBJ2-1; no clear D. The germline V gene encodes CDR1 SEHNR and CDR2 FQNEAQ (reference sequence). This CDR3 has 15 amino acids. Here the CDR3 DNA reads TGTGCCAGCCCTGGGTCGGAGAAGTTCTACAATGAGCGGTTCTTC. Translated, it gives CASPGSEKFYNERFF.

The DNA for the CDR3 is TGCAGCGCTGGGATGTGGGGTTACGAGCAGTACTTC. Amino acid sequence: CSAGMWGYEQYF. The chain couples TRBV29-1 to TRBJ2-7, with unresolved D. Per germline, CDR1 SQVTM and CDR2 ANQGSEA. The V and J ends lost 7 bases and 4 bases respectively, with 14 bases between them. The CDR3 consists of 12 residues.

This clonotype was counted only a few times. The chain combines TRBV2 with TRBJ1-1; 7 bases fit TRBD1. V gave up 6 bases and J gave up 4 bases; unmatched junction bases: 8. The CDR3 is made up of 14 amino acids. Germline CDR1 is SNHLY and CDR2 is FYNNEI. For the CDR3, the DNA is TGTGCCAGCAGGGAGGGATCAGGGGGCACTGAAGCTTTCTTT. Its translation is CASREGSGGTEAFF. The full variable domain, its missing parts supplied by reference TRBV2 and TRBJ1-1, is EPEVTQTPSHQVTQMGQEVILRCVPISNHLYFYWYRQILGQKVEFLVSFYNNEISEKSEIFDDQFSVERPDGSNFTLKIRSTKLEDSAMYFCASREGSGGTEAFFGQGTRLTVV.

This clonotype came up many times. The genes are TRBV12-3 or TRBV12-4 and TRBJ2-1; D gene uncertain. The CDR3 has 15 residues. V was shortened by 5 bases and J by 0 bases, with 11 bases between the two germline ends. The CDR3 sequence: CASSHIPFSYNEQFF. Here the CDR3 DNA reads TGTGCCAGCAGTCACATTCCCTTCTCCTACAATGAGCAGTTCTTC.

With respect to this clonotype: Sequence at one end of the junction differs from germline and may be a read error. The chain employs TRBV12-3 or TRBV12-4 and TRBJ2-3, with D tentatively TRBD2 (6 bases). This CDR3 spans 14 amino acids. CDR3 amino acids: CASGREIRTDAQYF. As DNA, the CDR3 is TGTGCCAGCGGACGGGAGATCAGAACAGATGCGCAGTATTTT.